This TCR beta chain derives from a study of cytomegalovirus exposure and HLA in healthy donors. PCR employed 60 Vbeta and 13 Jbeta primers. Data came from immunoSEQ multiplex PCR; TCRdb stores just in-frame clones and leaves some out. The table for this sample gives around 63,000 clones. Regarding this clone: Antigen specificity is unknown.

The trim removed 0 bases at V and 4 bases at J, leaving 7 bases unmatched. There are 17 residues in the CDR3. Germline V gene sequence: CDR1 LGHNA, CDR2 YSLEER. Study-wide findings and caveats: Being productive about 90% or about 30% of the time was typical of most TCR beta V segments in an earlier analysis.

V is TRBV4-3 and J is TRBJ2-3; 10 bases match TRBD2. This sequence was found in a woman aged 25 to 39 in good health and CMV-seronegative. Sequenced material: PBMCs. The DNA for the CDR3 is TGCGCCAGCAGCCAAGAGCGAGCGGGGGGGCCGGCAGATACGCAGTATTTT. Translating it yields CASSQERAGGPADTQYF.